The 30 T cell receptor beta chains given below trace back to one sample, sequenced in a study of T cell responses to AZD1222 COVID-19 vaccine. The protocol was immunoSEQ multiplex PCR, while the TCRdb copy is restricted to in-frame clones and leaves out a portion. The sample contains about 140,000 clones, more than 85% of which appear only once. Material: peripheral blood, obtained 28 days after the second AZD1222 dose. The source is an adult who received the AZD1222 COVID-19 vaccine.

J is TRBJ2-1 and V is TRBV2; D may be TRBD2 (6 bases). V lost 7 bases and J 8 bases, leaving 21 bases between the germline ends. CDR1 SNHLY and CDR2 FYNNEI come from the germline V gene. The CDR3 is 15 amino acids. This chain's CDR3 is CASNEGGNMVYEQFF. The CDR3 coding sequence is TGTGCCAGCAACGAGGGCGGGAACATGGTCTATGAGCAGTTCTTC. Combining the CDR3 with reference TRBV2 and TRBJ2-1 gives the whole variable domain EPEVTQTPSHQVTQMGQEVILRCVPISNHLYFYWYRQILGQKVEFLVSFYNNEISEKSEIFDDQFSVERPDGSNFTLKIRSTKLEDSAMYFCASNEGGNMVYEQFFGPGTRLTVL.

The CDR3 sequence is CASMDRGYNEQFF. The CDR3 DNA is TGTGCCAGTATGGACAGGGGATACAATGAGCAGTTCTTC. V gene TRBV19 combines with J gene TRBJ2-1, with 9 positions matching TRBD1. The CDR3 covers 13 residues. Germline CDR1 is LNHDA and CDR2 is SQIVND (reference sequence). V shed 7 bases and J 4 bases; nucleotides not matched to a gene: 2.

The V gene is TRBV6-2 or TRBV6-3, the J gene TRBJ2-7; 8 nucleotides line up with TRBD2. The CDR3 spans 15 residues. The germline V gene encodes CDR1 MNHEY and CDR2 SVGEGT. Trimming at V came to 6 bases and at J to 3 bases, leaving 10 bases not matched to a gene. The CDR3 protein is CASSPGGEGRYEQYF. Here the CDR3 DNA reads TGTGCCAGCAGCCCCGGGGGGGAGGGCCGCTACGAGCAGTACTTC.

This sequence joins TRBV10-1 and TRBJ2-5, with 10 nucleotides matching TRBD2. The J segment lost 2 bases and the V segment lost 5 bases, leaving 14 bases of the junction unmatched. The CDR3 length is 18 residues. Per the germline V gene, CDR1 is WNHNN and CDR2 is SYGVQD (reference sequence). CDR3: CASSQGIPSGSGQETQYF. The CDR3 DNA follows: TGCGCCAGCAGTCAGGGGATACCTAGCGGGAGCGGTCAAGAGACCCAGTACTTC.

The V call is TRBV6-5, the J call TRBJ1-4, with no clear D. Germline assignment: CDR1 MNHEY and CDR2 SVGAGI. V was pared by 4 bases and J by 8 bases, with 14 bases between. There are 14 residues in the CDR3. The CDR3 loop is CASSSPRLGEKLFF. CDR3 nucleotide sequence: TGTGCCAGCAGTTCGCCTCGCTTGGGGGAAAAACTGTTTTTT.

The chain is built from TRBV9 and TRBJ2-2, with 7 bases identical to TRBD1. Germline V gene sequence: CDR1 SGDLS, CDR2 YYNGEE. The CDR3 runs 17 residues. Losses at the gene ends were 3 bases for V and 0 bases for J; bases not matched to a gene: 8. The CDR3, as DNA: TGTGCCAGCAGCGGGGGCAGGGGGTTCGCGAACACCGGGGAGCTGTTTTTT. This translates into CASSGGRGFANTGELFF.

The chain is built from TRBV9 and TRBJ2-1; no firm D call. Germline V gene data show CDR1 as SGDLS and CDR2 as YYNGEE. Trimming removed 4 bases at V and 3 bases at J, with 5 bases between. The length of the CDR3 is 12 residues. CDR3 sequence (DNA): TGTGCCAGCAGCCCTAACTACAATGAGCAGTTCTTC. Protein product: CASSPNYNEQFF.

This chain links TRBV28 with TRBJ1-5; TRBD1 is a possible D gene (6 bases). The CDR3 is made up of 14 amino acids. Germline-derived CDR1 and CDR2 are MDHEN and SYDVKM. Trimming cost V 5 bases and J 2 bases, with 10 bases left between them. As DNA, the CDR3 is TGTGCCAGCAGTCGTAGGGGGGGCAATCAGCCCCAGCATTTT. Amino acids: CASSRRGGNQPQHF.

As concerns this clone: Other DNA sequences in this specimen translate into the identical CDR3. This chain uses TRBV7-8 with TRBJ1-3; D remains ambiguous. The CDR3 has 14 amino acids. Germline loops: CDR1 SGHVS, CDR2 FQNEAQ. V gave up 0 bases and J gave up 0 bases, with 3 bases separating them. The CDR3 reads CASSLASSGNTIYF. The CDR3 region has the DNA TGTGCCAGCAGCTTAGCCAGCTCTGGAAACACCATATATTTT.

The V gene is TRBV6-2 or TRBV6-3, the J gene TRBJ2-7; 8 bases match TRBD1. Germline values: CDR1 MNHEY, CDR2 SVGEGT. CDR3 length equals 15 residues. V gave up 4 bases and J gave up 2 bases; unmatched junction bases: 7. Here the CDR3 reads CASSSPDRATYEQYF. CDR3 in DNA: TGTGCCAGCAGTTCCCCGGACAGGGCCACCTACGAGCAGTACTTC.

The chain links TRBV27 to TRBJ1-2; D possibly corresponds to TRBD1 (5 bases). CDR3 length: 17 residues. V was shortened by 4 bases and J by 6 bases, with 24 bases between the two germline ends. Looked up from germline, CDR1 is MNHEY and CDR2 is SMNVEV (reference sequence). The CDR3 loop is CASSYAGGRGKGDGYTF. The CDR3 DNA sequence: TGTGCCAGCAGTTACGCGGGAGGTCGGGGGAAAGGAGATGGCTACACCTTC.

CDR3 protein: CASSQPGQGSEQYF. CDR3 sequence (DNA): TGTGCCAGCAGCCAGCCGGGACAGGGCTCCGAGCAGTACTTC. This rearrangement joins TRBV3-1 (or the pseudogene TRBV3-2) to TRBJ2-7; 9 bases line up with TRBD1. After removal of 3 bases from V and 6 bases from J, the junction contained 6 bases not matched to a gene. The CDR3 contains 14 residues. CDR1 LGHDT and CDR2 YNNKEL come from the germline V gene (reference sequence).

The rearrangement links TRBV2 to TRBJ1-2; D possibly corresponds to TRBD1 (6 bases). There are 12 residues in the CDR3. Per germline, CDR1 SNHLY and CDR2 FYNNEI. V shed 10 bases and J shed 8 bases, with 17 bases lying between them. CDR3 DNA sequence: TGTGCCACGACCCACAGGGCCCGCGGCTACACCTTC. This encodes CATTHRARGYTF.

The chain combines TRBV5-1 with TRBJ2-5; D may be TRBD2 (6 bases). The V gene's germline CDR1 is SGHRS and CDR2 YFSETQ. The CDR3 is 13 amino acids. The germline V and J ends were trimmed by 3 bases and 1 base, with 7 bases remaining between them. The CDR3 reads CASSWDSQETQYF. CDR3 nucleotide sequence: TGCGCCAGCAGCTGGGACTCCCAAGAGACCCAGTACTTC.

The chain employs TRBV3-1 (or the pseudogene TRBV3-2) and TRBJ1-2; D uncertain. Germline V CDR1 and CDR2: LGHDT, YNNKEL (reference sequence). V was trimmed by 0 bases and J by 4 bases, leaving 15 bases between them. The CDR3 loop spans 16 amino acids. CDR3 sequence reads: CASSQDGRQPIYGYTF. The CDR3 DNA follows: TGTGCCAGCAGCCAAGATGGAAGGCAGCCAATCTATGGCTACACCTTC.

This clone was observed a single time. V usage is TRBV3-1 (or the pseudogene TRBV3-2) and J usage is TRBJ1-3; D is possibly TRBD1 (6 bases). V was pared by 4 bases and J by 0 bases, with 16 bases between. CDR1 LGHDT and CDR2 YNNKEL come from the germline V gene (reference sequence). The CDR3 extends over 17 amino acids. CDR3: CASSPGHPGFSGNTIYF. The CDR3 DNA sequence: TGTGCCAGCAGCCCGGGACACCCGGGGTTCTCTGGAAACACCATATATTTT.

This rearrangement joins TRBV5-1 to TRBJ2-7, with D unresolved. The V and J ends lost 0 bases and 3 bases respectively, with 7 bases between them. Per the germline V gene, CDR1 is SGHRS and CDR2 is YFSETQ. The CDR3 contains 13 residues. CDR3 residues: CASSLVGSYEQYF. The CDR3 nucleotides are TGCGCCAGCAGCTTGGTAGGTAGCTACGAGCAGTACTTC.

This sequence joins TRBV24-1 and TRBJ2-1, with 10 bases lining up with TRBD1. The CDR3 consists of 17 residues. In germline, CDR1 is KGHDR, CDR2 SFDVKD. The V segment lost 3 bases and the J segment 6 bases; nucleotides outside the gene matches: 10. CDR3 sequence: CATSDLAPRDRGNEQFF. The CDR3 DNA sequence: TGTGCCACCAGTGATCTTGCTCCCCGGGACAGGGGCAATGAGCAGTTCTTC.

The V call is TRBV5-6, the J call TRBJ2-2, with TRBD1 identical over 10 bases. Trimming at V came to 4 bases and at J to 9 bases, leaving 6 bases not matched to a gene. CDR3 size: 14 residues. Germline V gene sequence: CDR1 SGHDT, CDR2 YYEEEE. CDR3 sequence (DNA): TGTGCCAGCAGCCTAGACAGGGGGCGCTGGGAGCTGTTTTTT. Encoded protein: CASSLDRGRWELFF.

Written as DNA, the CDR3 is TGTGCCAGTAGTATAGCCCAGGGGAGGCATCAGCCCCAGCATTTT. Translated: CASSIAQGRHQPQHF. The genes are TRBV19 and TRBJ1-5; perhaps TRBD1 as D (6 bases). CDR1 is LNHDA and CDR2 is SQIVND in the germline V gene (reference sequence). V was trimmed by 1 base and J by 5 bases, leaving 12 bases between them. This CDR3 region has 15 residues.

This chain uses TRBV5-1 with TRBJ1-1; D remains ambiguous. CDR3 size: 14 residues. Germline CDR1 reads SGHRS; CDR2 reads YFSETQ. The V and J ends lost 0 bases and 4 bases respectively, with 10 bases between them. The CDR3 is CASSLERLGTEAFF. Here the CDR3 DNA reads TGCGCCAGCAGCTTGGAAAGGTTGGGCACTGAAGCTTTCTTT.

The chain is built from TRBV28 and TRBJ1-2; a weak D match, TRBD1 (6 bases). Germline lookup yields CDR1 MDHEN and CDR2 SYDVKM. V lost 2 bases and J lost 4, with 8 bases in between. This CDR3 contains 13 residues. The CDR3 is CASSLRQVYGYTF. The DNA of the CDR3 is TGTGCCAGCAGTTTAAGACAGGTCTATGGCTACACCTTC.

The rearrangement links TRBV7-2 to TRBJ2-7; 9 bases align to TRBD1. Germline-derived CDR1 and CDR2 are SGHTA and FQGNSA. CDR3 length: 17 residues. V gave up 4 bases and J gave up 3 bases; unmatched junction bases: 13. CDR3 region: CASSWTAGTGIYYEQYF. The CDR3 DNA is TGTGCCAGCAGCTGGACTGCCGGGACAGGGATTTACTACGAGCAGTACTTC.

This chain connects TRBV7-9 to TRBJ1-1; D may be TRBD1 (6 bases). Germline V gene sequence: CDR1 SEHNR, CDR2 FQNEAQ (reference sequence). This CDR3 region has 15 residues. V dropped 0 bases and J dropped 4 bases, with 12 bases sitting between them. In DNA form, the CDR3 reads TGTGCCAGCAGCTTAGCGCCAGGCAGGGGCACTGAAGCTTTCTTT. Translated, it gives CASSLAPGRGTEAFF. The full variable domain, its missing parts supplied by reference TRBV7-9 and TRBJ1-1, is DTGVSQNPRHKITKRGQNVTFRCDPISEHNRLYWYRQTLGQGPEFLTYFQNEAQLEKSRLLSDRFSAERPKGSFSTLEIQRTEQGDSAMYLCASSLAPGRGTEAFFGQGTRLTVV.

The chain combines TRBV6-2 or TRBV6-3 with TRBJ1-2; D is unclear. CDR3 length equals 13 residues. The V end lost 6 bases, the J end lost 2 bases, and 10 bases lay between the germline ends. Germline CDR1 and CDR2: MNHEY and SVGEGT. CDR3 DNA sequence: TGTGCCAGCAGCACGTCGGGGAACTATGGCTACACCTTC. Protein: CASSTSGNYGYTF.

The chain combines TRBV28 with TRBJ2-7; TRBD2 is a possible D gene (7 bases). In germline, CDR1 is MDHEN, CDR2 SYDVKM. CDR3 length: 12 amino acids. With 7 bases removed from V and 6 bases from J, the gap between germline ends came to 13 bases. The CDR3 loop reads CASKEGGPEQYF. In DNA form, the CDR3 reads TGTGCCAGCAAAGAGGGGGGGCCCGAGCAGTACTTC. Full variable domain (rest looked up from reference TRBV28 and TRBJ2-7): DVKVTQSSRYLVKRTGEKVFLECVQDMDHENMFWYRQDPGLGLRLIYFSYDVKMKEKGDIPEGYSVSREKKERFSLILESASTNQTSMYLCASKEGGPEQYFGPGTRLTVT.

A word on this clone: Mismatch with germline at one junction end may stem from a read error. CDR3 amino acids: CASSLGRAYEQYF. In DNA form, the CDR3 reads TGTGCTAGCAGCTTAGGCAGGGCCTACGAGCAGTACTTC. The chain combines TRBV7-7 with TRBJ2-7, with D perhaps TRBD1 (5 bases). The CDR3 has 13 amino acids. CDR1 SSHAT and CDR2 FNYEAQ come from the germline V gene (reference sequence).

The V gene is TRBV25-1, the J gene TRBJ1-1; D is possibly TRBD1 (5 bases). The CDR3 consists of 15 residues. CDR1 is MGHDK and CDR2 is SYGVNS in the germline V gene. Trimming left V 2 bases short and J 5 bases short, with 15 bases between. CDR3 in DNA: TGTGCCAGCAGTGAAAGTAATAAGGGGTTGACTGAAGCTTTCTTT. Amino acids: CASSESNKGLTEAFF. The whole variable domain, remainder taken from reference TRBV25-1 and TRBJ1-1, is EADIYQTPRYLVIGTGKKITLECSQTMGHDKMYWYQQDPGMELHLIHYSYGVNSTEKGDLSSESTVSRIRTEHFPLTLESARPSHTSQYLCASSESNKGLTEAFFGQGTRLTVV.

This chain links TRBV19 with TRBJ2-3; no firm D call. The V gene lost 4 bases and the J gene lost 3 bases, with 14 bases spanning the gap. This CDR3 comprises 15 residues. The germline V gene encodes CDR1 LNHDA and CDR2 SQIVND (reference sequence). The DNA of the CDR3 is TGTGCCAGTAGTAGACACAACCCGAGGACAGATACGCAGTATTTT. This gives the protein CASSRHNPRTDTQYF.

This rearrangement joins TRBV7-9 to TRBJ1-1; perhaps TRBD1 as D (5 bases). Per the germline V gene, CDR1 is SEHNR and CDR2 is FQNEAQ (reference sequence). CDR3 length: 11 residues. Trimming took off 5 bases at V and 11 bases at J, with 12 bases between the two ends. CDR3 nucleotide sequence: TGTGCCAGCAGCCAGGGTCGGGACGCTTTCTTT. Encoded protein: CASSQGRDAFF.